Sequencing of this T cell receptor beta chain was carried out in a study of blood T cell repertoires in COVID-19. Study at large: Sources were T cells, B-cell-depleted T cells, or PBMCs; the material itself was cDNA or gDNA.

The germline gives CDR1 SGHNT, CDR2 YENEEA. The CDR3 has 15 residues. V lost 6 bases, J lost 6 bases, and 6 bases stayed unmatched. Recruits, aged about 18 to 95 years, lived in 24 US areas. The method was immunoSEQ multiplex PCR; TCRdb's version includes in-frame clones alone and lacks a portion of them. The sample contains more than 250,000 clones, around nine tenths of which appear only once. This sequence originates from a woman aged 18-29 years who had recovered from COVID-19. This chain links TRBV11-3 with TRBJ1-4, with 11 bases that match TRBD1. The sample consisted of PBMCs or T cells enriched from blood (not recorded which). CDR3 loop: CASSPGQGAYEKLFF. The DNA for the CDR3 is TGTGCCAGCAGTCCCGGACAGGGGGCATATGAAAAACTGTTTTTT.